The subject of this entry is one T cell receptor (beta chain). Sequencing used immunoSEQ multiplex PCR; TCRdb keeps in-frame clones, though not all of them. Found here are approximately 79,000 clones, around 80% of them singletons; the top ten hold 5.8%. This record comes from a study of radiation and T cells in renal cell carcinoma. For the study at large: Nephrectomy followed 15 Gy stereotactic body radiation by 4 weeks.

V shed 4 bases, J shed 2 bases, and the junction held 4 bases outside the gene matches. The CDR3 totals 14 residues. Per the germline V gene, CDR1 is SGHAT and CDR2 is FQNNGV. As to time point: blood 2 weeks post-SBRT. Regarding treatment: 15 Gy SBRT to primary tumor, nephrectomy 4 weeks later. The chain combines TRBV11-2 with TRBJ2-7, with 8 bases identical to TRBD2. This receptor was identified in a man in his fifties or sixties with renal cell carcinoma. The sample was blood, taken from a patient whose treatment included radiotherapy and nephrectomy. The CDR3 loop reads CASSYTTSAYEQYF. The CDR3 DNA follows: TGTGCCAGCAGCTATACGACTAGCGCCTACGAGCAGTACTTC.